The sample holds many counts of the clone carrying this T cell receptor beta chain. Its cognate antigen is unknown. TCR beta CDR3 regions were amplified from RNA transcripts. In the first-round RT-PCR of the TCR CDR3, the HTBI primer set was used. TCRdb re-called the multiplex PCR reads through MiXCR, storing one row per CDR3 protein. The sample has 300,000 to 350,000 distinct CDR3 sequences, 15% to 20% seen once; the top ten hold less than 65%. Clinicians diagnosed patients from clinical symptoms, serum thyroxine and TRAb, thyroid ultrasound and orbital computed tomography. Fresh peripheral blood, about 10 ml of it, supplied the PBMCs. This sample was taken from a study of T cells in Graves' hyperthyroidism and ophthalmopathy. Study results and caveats: A 13 V-J signature model discriminated ophthalmopathy versus stable hyperthyroidism. The model predicted ophthalmopathy a median around six months before onset.

This CDR3 has 13 amino acids. Germline V gene sequence: CDR1 SGHAT, CDR2 FQNNGV. The V end was cut by 5 bases, the J end by 6 bases, with 13 bases between. V and J are TRBV11-2 and TRBJ1-1, with D possibly matching TRBD1 (5 bases). The sequenced sample was blood. The TCR comes from a woman aged 45-60 years with Graves' hyperthyroidism. The CDR3 is CASSRGTFAEAFF. DNA of the CDR3: TGTGCCAGCAGCCGTGGGACCTTCGCTGAAGCTTTCTTT.